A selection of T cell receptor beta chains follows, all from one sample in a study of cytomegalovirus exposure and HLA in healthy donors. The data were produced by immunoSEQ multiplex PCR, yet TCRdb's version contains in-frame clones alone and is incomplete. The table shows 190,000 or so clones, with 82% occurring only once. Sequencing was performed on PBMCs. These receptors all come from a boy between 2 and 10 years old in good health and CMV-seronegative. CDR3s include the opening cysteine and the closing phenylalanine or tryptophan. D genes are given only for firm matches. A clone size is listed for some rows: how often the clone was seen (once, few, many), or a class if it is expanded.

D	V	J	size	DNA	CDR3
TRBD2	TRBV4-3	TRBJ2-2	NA	TGCGCCAGCAGCCAACTAGCGGGGCTGAACACCGGGGAGCTGTTTTTT	CASSQLAGLNTGELFF
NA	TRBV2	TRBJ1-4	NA	TGTGCCAGCAGACGACAGAATAATGAAAAACTGTTTTTT	CASRRQNNEKLFF
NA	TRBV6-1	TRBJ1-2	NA	TGTGCCAGCAGTGAAAGCCCGCTGGACTATGGCTACACCTTC	CASSESPLDYGYTF
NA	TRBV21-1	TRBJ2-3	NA	NA	CASSLIAVADGTDTQYF
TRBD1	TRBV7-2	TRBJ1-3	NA	TGTGCCAGCAGCTTAGGACCAGGGGGCTCTGGAAACACCATATATTTT	CASSLGPGGSGNTIYF
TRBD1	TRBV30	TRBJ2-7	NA	TGTGCCTGGAGTCGACAGGGGGCTATGATTGACGAGCAGTACTTC	CAWSRQGAMIDEQYF
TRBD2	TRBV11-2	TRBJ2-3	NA	TGTGCCAGCAGCCCCGCTAGCGGGGGGGTCACAGATACGCAGTATTTT	CASSPASGGVTDTQYF
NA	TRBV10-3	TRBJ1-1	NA	TGTGCCATCGGGGGACAGAACACTGAAGCTTTCTTT	CAIGGQNTEAFF
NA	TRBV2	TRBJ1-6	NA	TGTGCCAGCAGCGAGGACAGCTCCTATAATTCACCCCTCCACTTT	CASSEDSSYNSPLHF
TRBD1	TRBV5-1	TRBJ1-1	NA	TGCGCCAGCAGCCGGGACAGGGTAGTCCTGAACACTGAAGCTTTCTTT	CASSRDRVVLNTEAFF
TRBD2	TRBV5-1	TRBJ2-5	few	TGCGCCAGCAGCTCCATACCTAGCGGGGGGCGAGAGACCCAGTACTTC	CASSSIPSGGRETQYF
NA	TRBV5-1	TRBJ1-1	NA	TGCGCCAGCAGCTTGGGGGGGCTGGTAGGCACTGAAGCTTTCTTT	CASSLGGLVGTEAFF
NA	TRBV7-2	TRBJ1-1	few	TGTGCCAGCAGCTTAGAAAGAGTGACTGAAGCTTTCTTT	CASSLERVTEAFF
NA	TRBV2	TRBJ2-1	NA	TGTGCCAGCAGTGAGGTACGACTTCGTGAGCAGTTCTTC	CASSEVRLREQFF
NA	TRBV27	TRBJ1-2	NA	TGTGCCAGCAGCCCGGACAGACAGTATGGCTACACCTTC	CASSPDRQYGYTF
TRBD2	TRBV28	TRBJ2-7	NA	TGTGCCAGCAACCCTGGGAGGGGCCGCTCCTACGAGCAGTACTTC	CASNPGRGRSYEQYF
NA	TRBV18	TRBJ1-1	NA	TGTGCCAGCTCACCGCTCACAGGGAACACTGAAGCTTTCTTT	CASSPLTGNTEAFF
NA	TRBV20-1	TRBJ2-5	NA	TGCAGTGCTCCCGCGGCGACCCAGTACTTC	CSAPAATQYF
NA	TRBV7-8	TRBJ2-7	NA	TGTGCCAGCAGCTTCTACAAGGACAGTATACACGAGCAGTACTTC	CASSFYKDSIHEQYF
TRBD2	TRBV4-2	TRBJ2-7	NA	TGTGCCAGCAGCCAAGGTGGGCGGGGGGGCGGCTACGAGCAGTACTTC	CASSQGGRGGGYEQYF
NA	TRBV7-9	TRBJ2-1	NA	TGTGCCAGCAGCTTAAATGGAGGAGGCAATGAGCAGTTCTTC	CASSLNGGGNEQFF
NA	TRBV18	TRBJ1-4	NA	TGTGCCAGCTCACCAGGGGGCAGGGAAAAACTGTTTTTT	CASSPGGREKLFF
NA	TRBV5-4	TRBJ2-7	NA	TGTGCCAGCAGTTCCGGGACTCTAGGCTGCGAGCAGTACTTC	CASSSGTLGCEQYF
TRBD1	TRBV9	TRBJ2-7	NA	TGTGCCAGCAGCGCCGGGACAGCGCCCTACGAGCAGTACTTC	CASSAGTAPYEQYF
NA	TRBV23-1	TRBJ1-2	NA	TGCGCCAGCAGTTGGACACCGAGCATCTATGGCTACACCTTC	CASSWTPSIYGYTF